Below are 22 T cell receptor beta chains sequenced from a single sample in a study of blood T cell repertoires in COVID-19. The method was immunoSEQ multiplex PCR; TCRdb's version includes in-frame clones alone and lacks a portion of them. The table includes 250,000 to 350,000 clones, 87% detected once. Sequencing was performed on peripheral blood. The receptors were sampled from a woman between 45 and 65 years old who had recovered from COVID-19.

This clone was recorded once. V gene TRBV7-2 combines with J gene TRBJ1-2; TRBD1 might be the D (6 bases). The V end was cut by 5 bases, the J end by 6 bases, with 16 bases between. This CDR3 is 14 amino acids long. CDR1 and CDR2 from the germline V gene are SGHTA and FQGNSA. CDR3 sequence (DNA): TGTGCCAGCAGCCTCGCGGGGGGGGGCCATGGCTACACCTTC. This sequence encodes CASSLAGGGHGYTF. The entire variable domain, with the rest obtained from reference TRBV7-2 and TRBJ1-2, is as follows: GAGVSQSPSNKVTEKGKDVELRCDPISGHTALYWYRQSLGQGLEFLIYFQGNSAPDKSGLPSDRFSAERTGGSVSTLTIQRTQQEDSAVYLCASSLAGGGHGYTFGSGTRLTVV.

The chain uses TRBV7-9 and TRBJ1-2; weak D call: TRBD1 (6 bases). Germline V gene lookup returns CDR1 SEHNR and CDR2 FQNEAQ (reference sequence). Trimming took off 5 bases at V and 3 bases at J, with 10 bases between the two ends. CDR3 size: 13 residues. The CDR3 DNA reads TGTGCCAGCAGCGCTGGACAGTACTATGGCTACACCTTC. As protein: CASSAGQYYGYTF.

This clone was recorded a few times. The chain carries TRBV7-9 and TRBJ1-5, with D possibly being TRBD1 (5 bases). Trimming cost V 4 bases and J 4 bases, with 11 bases left between them. Germline V gives CDR1 SEHNR, CDR2 FQNEAQ (reference sequence). The CDR3 loop spans 14 amino acids. DNA for the CDR3: TGTGCCAGCAGCTCCGACAGAAGTAATCAGCCCCAGCATTTT. Translating it yields CASSSDRSNQPQHF.

This clone has only a few counts. The sample carries other DNA sequences with the same CDR3. This sequence joins TRBV30 and TRBJ1-5, with D possibly matching TRBD1 (6 bases). This CDR3 spans 16 amino acids. Trimming stripped 0 bases from V and 2 bases from J, with 14 bases between. CDR1 and CDR2 (germline): GTSNPN, SVGIG (reference sequence). This chain's CDR3 is CAWSVRGARGNQPQHF. The DNA of the CDR3 is TGTGCCTGGAGTGTACGGGGGGCGAGAGGCAATCAGCCCCAGCATTTT.

This clone has just a few counts. DNA for the CDR3: TGTGCCAGCAGCCAGAGGGACTTTCTGATCGGGGAGCTGTTTTTT. Translating gives CASSQRDFLIGELFF. This chain links TRBV9 with TRBJ2-2, with D perhaps TRBD2 (6 bases). This CDR3 region has 15 residues. The germline V gene encodes CDR1 SGDLS and CDR2 YYNGEE. Trimming cost V 4 bases and J 7 bases, with 17 bases left between them.

The genes are TRBV6-5 and TRBJ1-1; D not resolved. The ends were cut back, 7 bases at V and 5 bases at J, with 20 bases in the middle. The CDR3 consists of 15 residues. From germline, CDR1 is MNHEY and CDR2 SVGAGI. The CDR3 sequence: CASKLSLPGVTEAFF. CDR3 DNA: TGTGCCAGCAAGTTAAGCCTACCCGGGGTGACTGAAGCTTTCTTT.

V and J are TRBV5-1 and TRBJ1-1, with D unclear. V lost 9 bases and J lost 6, with 18 bases in between. Germline V gene data show CDR1 as SGHRS and CDR2 as YFSETQ. This CDR3 comprises 13 residues. The CDR3 DNA is TGCGCCACCAAACAAGGGAGTATGGCTGAAGCTTTCTTT. This translates into CATKQGSMAEAFF.

The chain joins TRBV7-2 to TRBJ2-7, with TRBD2 matching 11 bases. V shed 2 bases and J 2 bases; nucleotides not matched to a gene: 5. The CDR3 is made up of 16 amino acids. CDR1 is SGHTA and CDR2 is FQGNSA in the germline V gene. The CDR3 region is CASSLRTSGPTYEQYF. CDR3 bases: TGTGCCAGCAGCTTAAGGACTAGCGGGCCGACCTACGAGCAGTACTTC.

The chain has TRBV30 and TRBJ2-5; 10 bases are a match to TRBD2. The V gene's germline CDR1 is GTSNPN and CDR2 SVGIG (reference sequence). The junction had 5 bases not matched to a gene; V was cut back by 0 bases and J by 1 base. The CDR3 runs to 16 residues. The DNA for the CDR3 is TGTGCCTGGAGTGTCGGACTAGCGGCGATCCAAGAGACCCAGTACTTC. This gives the protein CAWSVGLAAIQETQYF.

The genes are TRBV7-3 and TRBJ2-1; TRBD2 might be the D (5 bases). V dropped 5 bases and J dropped 0 bases, with 11 bases sitting between them. The germline CDR1 and CDR2 sequences are SGHTA and FQGTGA. The CDR3 loop spans 15 amino acids. The CDR3 DNA reads as TGTGCCAGCAGCGTAGAAAGCGGCTCCTACAATGAGCAGTTCTTC. Protein product: CASSVESGSYNEQFF. Filled out from reference TRBV7-3 and TRBJ2-1, the complete variable domain reads GAGVSQTPSNKVTEKGKYVELRCDPISGHTALYWYRQSLGQGPEFLIYFQGTGAADDSGLPNDRFFAVRPEGSVSTLKIQRTERGDSAVYLCASSVESGSYNEQFFGPGTRLTVL.

The genes are TRBV11-2 and TRBJ1-1; D call uncertain. The CDR3 length is 13 residues. Trimming removed 6 bases from V and 5 bases from J, with 13 bases in between. Germline CDR1 is SGHAT and CDR2 is FQNNGV. CDR3 protein: CASSNHPGTEAFF. In nucleotides, the CDR3 is TGTGCCAGCAGTAATCACCCGGGTACTGAAGCTTTCTTT.

The chain employs TRBV28 and TRBJ2-2; D might be TRBD2 (6 bases). CDR1 and CDR2 from the germline V gene are MDHEN and SYDVKM. V lost 3 bases, J lost 6 bases, and 14 bases lay in between. The CDR3 runs to 15 residues. For the CDR3, the DNA is TGTGCCAGCAGTTTTTCCGCGGGGTCCGCCGGGGAGCTGTTTTTT. This encodes CASSFSAGSAGELFF.

The V and J genes are TRBV19 and TRBJ2-6; tentative D call: TRBD2 (5 bases). Germline CDR1 and CDR2: LNHDA and SQIVND (reference sequence). This CDR3 has 14 residues. Trimming cost V 8 bases and J 0 bases, with 8 bases left between them. As DNA, the CDR3 is TGTGCCAGTGGACTCTACTCTGGGGCCAACGTCCTGACTTTC. Translating it yields CASGLYSGANVLTF.

V gene TRBV5-1 combines with J gene TRBJ1-2; D gene ambiguous. The CDR3 length is 13 residues. Per germline, CDR1 SGHRS and CDR2 YFSETQ. The germline V and J ends were trimmed by 0 bases and 6 bases, with 9 bases remaining between them. The CDR3 here is CASSLGLVNGYTF. The CDR3 coding sequence is TGCGCCAGCAGCTTGGGACTAGTAAATGGCTACACCTTC.

The chain combines TRBV3-1 (or the pseudogene TRBV3-2) with TRBJ2-7; D is perhaps TRBD1 (5 bases). Germline CDR1 is LGHDT and CDR2 is YNNKEL (reference sequence). The CDR3 contains 16 residues. Trimming removed 0 bases at V and 0 bases at J, with 12 bases between. The CDR3 reads CASSQDPETASYEQYF. The CDR3 DNA follows: TGTGCCAGCAGCCAAGATCCCGAGACAGCCTCCTACGAGCAGTACTTC.

The V gene is TRBV28, the J gene TRBJ1-5; no definite D call. Per germline, CDR1 MDHEN and CDR2 SYDVKM. The CDR3 consists of 14 residues. The V end was cut by 7 bases, the J end by 4 bases, with 14 bases between. CDR3 bases: TGTGCCAGCACCTTGGGAGGGTTAAATCAGCCCCAGCATTTT. Amino acids: CASTLGGLNQPQHF.

The chain uses TRBV3-1 (or the pseudogene TRBV3-2) and TRBJ1-1; 7 bases match TRBD1. The germline V gene has CDR1 LGHDT and CDR2 YNNKEL (reference sequence). This CDR3 spans 14 amino acids. Trimming removed 1 base from V and 11 bases from J; junction bases left unmatched: 10. The CDR3 region has the DNA TGTGCCAGCAGCCAAGCCATGGGGGGACAGAACGCTTTCTTT. Residues: CASSQAMGGQNAFF.

This clone was recorded only once. This chain connects TRBV30 to TRBJ1-6; 9 nucleotides match TRBD1. Germline CDR1 and CDR2: GTSNPN and SVGIG (reference sequence). The CDR3 is made up of 15 amino acids. Trimming removed 1 base from V and 9 bases from J; junction bases left unmatched: 7. The CDR3 DNA sequence: TGTGCCTGGAGTGGAACGGGACAGGGTAGTTCACCCCTCCACTTT. This sequence encodes CAWSGTGQGSSPLHF.

The genes are TRBV18 and TRBJ1-2, with 7 bases matching TRBD1. The CDR3 length is 13 residues. V was clipped by 3 bases and J by 8 bases; unmatched bases: 6. CDR1 and CDR2 (germline): KGHSH, LQKENI. This CDR3 reads CASSPDRMGGYTF. DNA of the CDR3: TGTGCCAGCTCACCGGACAGGATGGGCGGCTACACCTTC.

This clone was observed a handful of times. Its ends do not fully match the called genes, so a read error is possible. The chain links TRBV11-2 to TRBJ2-3, with 7 bases lining up with TRBD2. Per germline, CDR1 SGHAT and CDR2 FQNNGV. The CDR3 totals 12 residues. In DNA, the CDR3 is TGTGCCAGCAGTCCCGGGTCGACTAGCCTTAGCTTT. Translating gives CASSPGSTSLSF.

This clone was found a few times. J is TRBJ1-1 and V is TRBV4-3, with TRBD1 identical over 8 bases. The CDR3 loop spans 18 amino acids. V shed 0 bases and J 0 bases; nucleotides not matched to a gene: 9. CDR1 is LGHNA, CDR2 YSLEER, per germline. The CDR3 nucleotides read TGCGCCAGCAGCCAAGAAGTGGGGACAGGCCAGATGAACACTGAAGCTTTCTTT. Translation: CASSQEVGTGQMNTEAFF.

The CDR3 region is CATSEPDTSEAFF. DNA of the CDR3: TGTGCCACCAGTGAACCGGACACTTCTGAAGCTTTCTTT. The rearrangement joins TRBV24-1 to TRBJ1-1; D might be TRBD1 (5 bases). CDR3 length equals 13 residues. Germline V CDR1 and CDR2: KGHDR, SFDVKD. The ends were cut back, 4 bases at V and 6 bases at J, with 11 bases in the middle.